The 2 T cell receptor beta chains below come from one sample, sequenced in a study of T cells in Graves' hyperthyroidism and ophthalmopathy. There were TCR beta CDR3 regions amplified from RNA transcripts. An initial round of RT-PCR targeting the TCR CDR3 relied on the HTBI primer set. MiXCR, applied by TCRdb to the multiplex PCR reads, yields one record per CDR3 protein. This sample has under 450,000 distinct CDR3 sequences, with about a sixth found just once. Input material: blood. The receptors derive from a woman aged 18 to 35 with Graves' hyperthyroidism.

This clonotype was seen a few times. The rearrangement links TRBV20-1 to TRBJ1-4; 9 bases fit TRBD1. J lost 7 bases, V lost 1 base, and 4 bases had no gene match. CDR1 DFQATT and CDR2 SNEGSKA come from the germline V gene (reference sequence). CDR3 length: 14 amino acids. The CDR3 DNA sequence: TGCAGTGCTAGAGCCGGGACAGGGTTTGAAAAACTGTTTTTT. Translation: CSARAGTGFEKLFF.

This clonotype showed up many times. The CDR3: CASSQGAGQPQHF. Here the CDR3 DNA reads TGTGCCAGCTCACAGGGGGCCGGTCAGCCCCAGCATTTT. The rearrangement joins TRBV18 to TRBJ1-5, with 7 bases that match TRBD1. V was clipped by 4 bases and J by 6 bases; unmatched bases: 3. The length of the CDR3 is 13 residues. Looked up from germline, CDR1 is KGHSH and CDR2 is LQKENI.